What follows is one TCR beta chain and its context. CDR1 is SGHDT, CDR2 YYEEEE, per germline. Trimming pared 1 base from V and 6 bases from J, leaving 8 bases between. This CDR3 region has 14 residues. This sample is drawn from a study of technical replicates of blood from several donors. Clones were read by immunoSEQ multiplex PCR, and TCRdb kept only the in-frame ones, dropping some. The repertoire holds some 62,000 clones, over 75% seen once, with about 5.2% in the top ten. The V gene is TRBV5-6, the J gene TRBJ1-6; tentative D call: TRBD1 (5 bases). The sequence came from a human donor in good health. Some clones in this sample may be carry-over from other donors' samples. Sequenced: PBMCs. The CDR3 nucleotides read TGTGCCAGCAGCTTGTGGGGCCTTAATTCACCCCTCCACTTT. The encoded protein is CASSLWGLNSPLHF.